The rows below give T cell receptor beta chains drawn from one sample of a study of molecular identifiers for immune sequencing clone quantification. TCRdb re-called the PCR reads with MiXCR, one entry per CDR3 protein. Among a few hundred thousand distinct CDR3 sequences listed, roughly 25% were seen once. Sequenced sample: naive CD8+ T cells from blood, with Jurkat cell RNA spiked in. The receptor source for this set is a human donor in good health. Some libraries in this study had Jurkat cell RNA spiked in. Both conserved end residues are part of each CDR3. D genes are given only for firm matches. The listing skips clone size in some rows; elsewhere it reads once, few, many or a size class.

cdr3_nt cdr3_aa j_call clone_size d_call v_call
TGTGCCAGCAGTTTTTTAGCGGGAGGGCCGACCCAGTACTTC CASSFLAGGPTQYF TRBJ2-5 many TRBD2 TRBV28
TGTGCCAGCACCCTGGGGCCAGGCCACTATCTCAGCCCGGATGAACCTTTCTTT CASTLGPGHYLSPDEPFF TRBJ1-1 few . TRBV5-3
TGCGCCAGCAGCCAAGTAGGGGGGGGCAGCAATGAGCAGTTCTTC CASSQVGGGSNEQFF TRBJ2-1 . . TRBV4-1
TGTGCCAGCAGCCTCACGGGGGCTTTGGACACTGAAGCTTTCTTT CASSLTGALDTEAFF TRBJ1-1 . . TRBV12-3/TRBV12-4
TGCAGCGTTGTGGGCTCTGGGGCCAACGTCCTGACTTTC CSVVGSGANVLTF TRBJ2-6 many . TRBV29-1
TGCAGCGTTGTTTTATTTGGGGACTCGAGGTACGAGCAGTACTTC CSVVLFGDSRYEQYF TRBJ2-7 . . TRBV29-1
TGTGCCATCAGTGAGTCGGGAGCCCACGAGCAGTACTTC CAISESGAHEQYF TRBJ2-7 many . TRBV10-3
TGCGCCAGCAGTCCATTTAGCGGGAGCAATTTGGATGAGCAGTTCTTC CASSPFSGSNLDEQFF TRBJ2-1 few TRBD2 TRBV5-1
TGTGCCAGCAGCTTGCAGTATTTGGGCAGCTCCTACGAGCAGTACTTC CASSLQYLGSSYEQYF TRBJ2-7 few . TRBV5-8
TGTGCCAGCAGTAGACAGGGGGTAGACACCGGGGAGCTGTTTTTT CASSRQGVDTGELFF TRBJ2-2 . TRBD1 TRBV6-5
TGTGCCAGCAGTTTAGCTGAGACAGCGTATGGCTACACCTTC CASSLAETAYGYTF TRBJ1-2 many . TRBV12-3/TRBV12-4
TGTGCCAGCAGTTATGGCGGAGCGAACAATGAGCAGTTCTTC CASSYGGANNEQFF TRBJ2-1 . . TRBV6-5
TGTGCCAGCAGCAAACAGGGAACGGGACAGCCCCAGCATTTT CASSKQGTGQPQHF TRBJ1-5 . . TRBV28
TGTGCCGGCAGCTCACAACAAGAGACCCAGTACTTC CAGSSQQETQYF TRBJ2-5 . . TRBV7-9
TGTGCCAGCAGCGTGTGGAGCACAGATACGCAGTATTTT CASSVWSTDTQYF TRBJ2-3 . . TRBV9
TGTGCCAGCAGTTCGGGACACTTCCAAGAGACCCAGTACTTC CASSSGHFQETQYF TRBJ2-5 few . TRBV6-2/TRBV6-3
TGTGCCAGCAGCCAGGGACCTGCGGACATTCAGTACTTC CASSQGPADIQYF TRBJ2-4 . . TRBV6-5
TGTGCCAGCAGCGGGGGGGGCCTCACAGATACGCAGTATTTT CASSGGGLTDTQYF TRBJ2-3 few . TRBV9
TGTGCCAGCAGCTTATCTGGACAGGCCTCTGGAAACACCATATATTTT CASSLSGQASGNTIYF TRBJ1-3 few TRBD1 TRBV9
TGTGCCAGCAGTACCGGGCCCCGCAATCAGCCCCAGCATTTT CASSTGPRNQPQHF TRBJ1-5 many . TRBV2
TGTGCCAGCAGTTTATTGGGGGGGGGGTCCAGAGAGACCCAGTACTTC CASSLLGGGSRETQYF TRBJ2-5 few TRBD2 TRBV28
TGTGCCTGGAGTGTAAGCAGGGCCACTGAAGCTTTCTTT CAWSVSRATEAFF TRBJ1-1 many . TRBV30
TGTGCCAGCAGCTTTATGAGGGAAGGGACCCAGTACTTC CASSFMREGTQYF TRBJ2-5 . . TRBV11-2
TGCGCCAGCAGCTTGTTGGGACTAGAGGCCTACGAGCAGTACTTC CASSLLGLEAYEQYF TRBJ2-7 . TRBD2 TRBV5-1
TGTGCCAGCAGCACCGGGACTAGCGGTTACGAGCAGTACTTC CASSTGTSGYEQYF TRBJ2-7 many TRBD2 TRBV5-4
TGTGCCAGCAGCTTAGATAGTCTCAGAGGAGATACGCAGTATTTT CASSLDSLRGDTQYF TRBJ2-3 . . TRBV11-2
TGTGCCAGCAGCCTGAGCGGGGGGGGTGCCACAGATACGCAGTATTTT CASSLSGGGATDTQYF TRBJ2-3 . TRBD2 TRBV5-4
TGCAGTGCTAGAGGACCCCTTTTTATAAATGAGCAGTTCTTC CSARGPLFINEQFF TRBJ2-1 few . TRBV20-1
TGTGCCAGCACCCCCTTCACAGTCATGAACACTGAAGCTTTCTTT CASTPFTVMNTEAFF TRBJ1-1 many . TRBV6-1
TGTGCCAGCACCGGGACACCTACCTACGAGCAGTACTTC CASTGTPTYEQYF TRBJ2-7 few . TRBV12-3/TRBV12-4
TGTGCCAGCAGCTGGGGCCCCGGGAGTCAGCCCCAGCATTTT CASSWGPGSQPQHF TRBJ1-5 many . TRBV5-8
TGCGCCAGCAGCCAAGATACAGACCCCACCTACAATGAGCAGTTCTTC CASSQDTDPTYNEQFF TRBJ2-1 few . TRBV4-3
TGTGCCAGCAGCGATGGCGGGGAGCTGTTTTTT CASSDGGELFF TRBJ2-2 . . TRBV7-9
TGTGCCAGTCGTATTAGCGGGTCCTACGAGCAGTACTTC CASRISGSYEQYF TRBJ2-7 few TRBD2 TRBV19
TGTGCCACCAGTGATTTAAAGACCCAGTACTTC CATSDLKTQYF TRBJ2-5 . . TRBV24-1
TGCGCCAGCAGCTTGGCCGGAAGTGCTGAAGCTTTCTTT CASSLAGSAEAFF TRBJ1-1 many . TRBV5-1
TGTGCCAGCAGCCCGCCCGACAGGGGTGCCTACAATGAGCAGTTCTTC CASSPPDRGAYNEQFF TRBJ2-1 many TRBD1 TRBV11-2
TGCGCCAGCAGAACAGGACTAGCGGGAACCACAGATACGCAGTATTTT CASRTGLAGTTDTQYF TRBJ2-3 once TRBD2 TRBV4-1
TGTGCCAGCAGCTTAATTTTAGGCCCGGTTAACTCTGGAAACACCATATATTTT CASSLILGPVNSGNTIYF TRBJ1-3 . . TRBV7-6
TGCAGTGCTAGAGACATCGGGGGTTCCGGGTACGAGCAGTACTTC CSARDIGGSGYEQYF TRBJ2-7 . . TRBV20-1
TGTGCCAGCAGTTTAACGGGGTCCGAGCAGTACTTC CASSLTGSEQYF TRBJ2-7 many . TRBV5-4
TGTGCCAGCAGCCCACAGGGACACACCGGGGAGCTGTTTTTT CASSPQGHTGELFF TRBJ2-2 . . TRBV6-2/TRBV6-3
TGTGCCGGTAGTAGTCAAGTTCAGCTTAGCAATCAGCCCCAGCATTTT CAGSSQVQLSNQPQHF TRBJ1-5 . . TRBV19
TGTGCCAGCAGCTTAGGAGGGCATTCGTTCTACGAGCAGTACTTC CASSLGGHSFYEQYF TRBJ2-7 few . TRBV11-2
TGTGCCAGCAGCCTCAGACAGGGGGCAAATAGCAATCAGCCCCAGCATTTT CASSLRQGANSNQPQHF TRBJ1-5 many TRBD1 TRBV9
TGTGCCAGCAGCCAAAGCCATAACTCGAACACTGAAGCTTTCTTT CASSQSHNSNTEAFF TRBJ1-1 . . TRBV4-2
TGTGCCAGCGAAAGGGACAGCACAGATACGCAGTATTTT CASERDSTDTQYF TRBJ2-3 few . TRBV2